This TCR beta chain was documented in a study of CD8 T cells in ankylosing spondylitis. Study-wide results and caveats: Apparently characteristic of ankylosing spondylitis blood was a TCR beta motif (about 8 highly homologous variants).

This clonotype was observed many times. Antigen specificity is unknown. Quantitative 5'-RACE with molecular barcodes was used to make the TCR beta libraries. TCRdb ran MiXCR on the 5' RACE reads and lists one entry per CDR3 protein. The sample contains around 130,000 distinct CDR3 sequences, roughly 13% of which appear only once. CDR1 and CDR2 (germline): MDHEN, SYDVKM. V lost 5 bases and J 2 bases, leaving 17 bases between the germline ends. There are 16 residues in the CDR3. The chain uses TRBV28 and TRBJ2-3, with D tentatively TRBD2 (5 bases). The sequence was collected from a female donor with ankylosing spondylitis or in good health (not recorded which). Sequencing was performed on blood, either unsorted or a sorted T cell fraction (not recorded which). CDR3 in amino acids: CASSLYLRDPTDTQYF. The CDR3 coding sequence is TGTGCCAGCAGTCTGTACCTGAGGGATCCCACAGATACGCAGTATTTT.